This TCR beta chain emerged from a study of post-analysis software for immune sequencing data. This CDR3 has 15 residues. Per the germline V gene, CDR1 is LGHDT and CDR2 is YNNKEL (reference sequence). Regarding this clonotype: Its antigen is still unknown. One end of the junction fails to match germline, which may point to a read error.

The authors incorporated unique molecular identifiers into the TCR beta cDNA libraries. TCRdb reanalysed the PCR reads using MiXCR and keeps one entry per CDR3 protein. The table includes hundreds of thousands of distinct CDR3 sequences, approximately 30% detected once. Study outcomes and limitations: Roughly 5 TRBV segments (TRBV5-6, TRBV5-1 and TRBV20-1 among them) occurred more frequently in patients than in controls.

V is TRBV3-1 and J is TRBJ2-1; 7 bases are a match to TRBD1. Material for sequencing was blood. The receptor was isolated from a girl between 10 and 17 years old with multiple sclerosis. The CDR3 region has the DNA TGTGCCAGCAGCCCAGGGACAGCCATCTACAATGAGCGGTTCTTC. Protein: CASSPGTAIYNERFF.